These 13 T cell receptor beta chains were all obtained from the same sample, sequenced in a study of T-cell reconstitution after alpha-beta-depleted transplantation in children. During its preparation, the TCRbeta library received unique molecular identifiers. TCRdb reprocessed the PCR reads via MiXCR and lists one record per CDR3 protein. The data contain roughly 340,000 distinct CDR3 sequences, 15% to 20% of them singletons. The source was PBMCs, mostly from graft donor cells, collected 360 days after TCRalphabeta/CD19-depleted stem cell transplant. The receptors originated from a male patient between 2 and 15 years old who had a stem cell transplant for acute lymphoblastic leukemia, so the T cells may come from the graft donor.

The CDR3: CASSYHLELYEQYF. The CDR3 region has the DNA TGTGCCAGCAGTTACCACTTGGAGCTCTACGAGCAGTACTTC. The chain uses TRBV6-2 or TRBV6-3 and TRBJ2-7; D not resolved. V was trimmed by 2 bases and J by 3 bases, leaving 11 bases between them. In germline, CDR1 is MNHEY, CDR2 SVGEGT. There are 14 residues in the CDR3.

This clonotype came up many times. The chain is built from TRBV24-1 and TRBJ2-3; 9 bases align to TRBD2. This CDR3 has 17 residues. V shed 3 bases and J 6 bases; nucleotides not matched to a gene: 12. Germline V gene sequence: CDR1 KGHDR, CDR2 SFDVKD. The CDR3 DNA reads TGTGCCACCAGTGATACCGGTATAGCGGGAGCTCTGGATACGCAGTATTTT. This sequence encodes CATSDTGIAGALDTQYF.

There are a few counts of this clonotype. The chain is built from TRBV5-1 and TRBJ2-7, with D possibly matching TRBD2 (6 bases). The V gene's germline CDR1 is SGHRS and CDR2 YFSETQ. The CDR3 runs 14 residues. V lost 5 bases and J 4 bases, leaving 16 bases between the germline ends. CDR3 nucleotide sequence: TGCGCCAGCAGACCTTGGGGAGGCCCATACGAGCAGTACTTC. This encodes CASRPWGGPYEQYF. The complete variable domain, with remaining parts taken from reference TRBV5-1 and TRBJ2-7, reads KAGVTQTPRYLIKTRGQQVTLSCSPISGHRSVSWYQQTPGQGLQFLFEYFSETQRNKGNFPGRFSGRQFSNSRSEMNVSTLELGDSALYLCASRPWGGPYEQYFGPGTRLTVT.

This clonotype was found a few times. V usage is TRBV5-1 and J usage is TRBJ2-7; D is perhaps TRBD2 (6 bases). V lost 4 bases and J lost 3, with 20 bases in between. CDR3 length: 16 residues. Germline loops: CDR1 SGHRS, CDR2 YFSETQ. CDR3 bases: TGCGCCAGCAGCCGGGACTGGGGAGAACCCGTCTACGAGCAGTACTTC. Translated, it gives CASSRDWGEPVYEQYF.

For the CDR3, the DNA is TGCGCCAGCAGCCTGCTACCTCTAGCGGGCTCCTACAATGAGCAGTTCTTC. This encodes CASSLLPLAGSYNEQFF. The V gene is TRBV5-1, the J gene TRBJ2-1; 8 positions match TRBD2. This CDR3 spans 17 amino acids. Germline CDR1 is SGHRS and CDR2 is YFSETQ. Trimming at V came to 4 bases and at J to 0 bases, leaving 9 bases not matched to a gene.

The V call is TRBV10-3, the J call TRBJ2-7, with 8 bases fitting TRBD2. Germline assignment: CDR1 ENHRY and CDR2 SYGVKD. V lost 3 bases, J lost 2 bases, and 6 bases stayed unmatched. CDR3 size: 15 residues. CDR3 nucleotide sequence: TGTGCCATCAGTGACGGGCTAGCGGGCACCTACGAGCAGTACTTC. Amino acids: CAISDGLAGTYEQYF.

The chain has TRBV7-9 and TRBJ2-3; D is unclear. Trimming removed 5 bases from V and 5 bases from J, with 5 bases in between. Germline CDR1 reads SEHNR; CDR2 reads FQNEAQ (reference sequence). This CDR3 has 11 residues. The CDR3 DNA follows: TGTGCCAGCAGCCGCCTAGATACGCAGTATTTT. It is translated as CASSRLDTQYF.

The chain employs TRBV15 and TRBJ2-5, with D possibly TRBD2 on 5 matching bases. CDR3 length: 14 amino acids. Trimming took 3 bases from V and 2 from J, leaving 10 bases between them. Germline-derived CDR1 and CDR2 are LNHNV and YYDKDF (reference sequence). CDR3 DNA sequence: TGTGCCACCAGCAGGAGGGCGCTGCAAGAGACCCAGTACTTC. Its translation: CATSRRALQETQYF.

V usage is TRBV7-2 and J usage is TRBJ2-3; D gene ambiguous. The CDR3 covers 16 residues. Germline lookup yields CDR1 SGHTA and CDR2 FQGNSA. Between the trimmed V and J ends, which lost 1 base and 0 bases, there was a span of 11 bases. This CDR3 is CASSLVVTSSTDTQYF. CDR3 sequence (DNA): TGTGCCAGCAGCTTAGTGGTCACCTCTAGCACAGATACGCAGTATTTT.

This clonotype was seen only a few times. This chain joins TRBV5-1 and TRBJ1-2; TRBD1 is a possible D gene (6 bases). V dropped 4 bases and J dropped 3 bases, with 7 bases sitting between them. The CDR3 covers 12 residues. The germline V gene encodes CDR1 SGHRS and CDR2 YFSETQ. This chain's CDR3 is CASSHRDYGYTF. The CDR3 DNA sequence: TGCGCCAGCAGCCACAGGGACTATGGCTACACCTTC.

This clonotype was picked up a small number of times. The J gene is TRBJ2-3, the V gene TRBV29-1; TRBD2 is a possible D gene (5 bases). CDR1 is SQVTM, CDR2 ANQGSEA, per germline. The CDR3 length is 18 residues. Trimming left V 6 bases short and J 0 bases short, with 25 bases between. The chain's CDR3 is CSVRPGSRNRTSTDTQYF. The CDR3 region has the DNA TGCAGCGTCCGTCCGGGCTCTAGAAACCGGACTAGCACAGATACGCAGTATTTT.

CDR3 in amino acids: CATSKRDEQYF. For the CDR3, the DNA is TGTGCCACCTCAAAGCGCGACGAGCAGTACTTC. This chain links TRBV6-5 with TRBJ2-7, with D unresolved. V lost 10 bases and J 5 bases, leaving 12 bases between the germline ends. The CDR3 runs to 11 residues. From germline, CDR1 is MNHEY and CDR2 SVGAGI.

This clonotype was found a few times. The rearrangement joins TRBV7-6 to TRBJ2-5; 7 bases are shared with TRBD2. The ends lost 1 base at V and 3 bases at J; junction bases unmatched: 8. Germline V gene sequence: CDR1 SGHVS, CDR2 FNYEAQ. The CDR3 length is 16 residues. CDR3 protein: CASSLVGEGLEETQYF. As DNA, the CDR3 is TGTGCCAGCAGCTTAGTTGGGGAGGGCCTAGAAGAGACCCAGTACTTC. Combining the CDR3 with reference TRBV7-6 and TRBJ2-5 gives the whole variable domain GAGVSQSPRYKVTKRGQDVALRCDPISGHVSLYWYRQALGQGPEFLTYFNYEAQQDKSGLPNDRFSAERPEGSISTLTIQRTEQRDSAMYRCASSLVGEGLEETQYFGPGTRLLVL.